A single T cell receptor (beta chain) is shown here with its context. Its antigen is unknown. One base away there is no much larger clone; base qualities are not given. This specimen belongs to a study of a mutant IDH1 vaccine in newly diagnosed glioma (dated by TCRdb to about 2021). For the study in its entirety: Across visits V03 through V10, patients got a total of eight vaccinations, given in weeks 1, 3, 5, 7, 11, 15, 19 and 23. Six visits were used for peripheral blood collection: V03 (baseline), V05, V07, V10, V12 and V13. Of the roughly 33 treated patients, 62.5% were male and around 40% were female, and a mean age of roughly 37 years was recorded. In the chemotherapy-containing groups, vaccination started alongside temozolomide cycles, whereas in patients who had radiotherapy alone it started 4-6 weeks after radiotherapy. Longitudinal TCRB deep sequencing was performed for some 25 treated patients wherever samples were available for exploratory analyses. Before enrollment, patients had received standard therapy of radiotherapy alone, temozolomide alone, or radiochemotherapy with temozolomide; most received the combination. Results and caveats for the whole study, not just this receptor: Changes in the top peripheral T cell clonotypes picked up by TCRB sequencing did not appear to be linked to pseudoprogression. Selection of PBMC samples for TCRB deep sequencing was based on availability. The authors stated that sample limitations prevented analyses of patient blood samples from being reproduced. Vaccine-induced immune responses across multiple MHC alleles were detected in around 92% of patients.

Library prep was done by the immunoSEQ multiplex PCR assay. Rearranged TCR beta chain sequences were amplified using the hsTCRB Kit according to the manufacturer's protocol. Sequencing of TCRB libraries was carried out on an Illumina MiSeq. Regarding the original processing steps: The kit vendor's proprietary platform handled demultiplexing, trimming and gene mapping. Drawn from immuneACCESS, this table holds only the in-frame rearrangements with V and J called that TCRdb kept. Clones are partly lost; checked studies trace under half to an unresolved V gene and leave the rest unexplained. The V and J calls and clone size come from that table; D and trimming were worked out from the DNA. This sample has about 23,000 clones in its table, and 70% to 80% of those were observed once. The ten largest clonotypes hold approximately 8% of the sample. This specimen's time point label, per the study, means: week 11, during vaccination. A 20-mer mutant IDH1 peptide at 300 micrograms in Montanide made up each vaccine dose, which was injected subcutaneously together with topical imiquimod. All donors had newly diagnosed IDH1-mutant astrocytomas of WHO grade 3 or 4 that showed loss of nuclear ATRX. The samples were drawn from NOA16, a multicentre, single-arm, open-label phase I trial in Germany that tested a mutant IDH1 peptide vaccine in humans for the first time. Genomic DNA for TCRB sequencing was extracted from EDTA blood using the DNeasy Blood and Tissue Kit.

V is shortened by 1 base, J by 2 bases, and the region joining them spans 11 bases. The germline V gene gives CDR1 as SGHTA and CDR2 as FQGNSA. The cysteine opens and the phenylalanine closes a CDR3 of 15 amino acids. This entry keeps only the CDR3 DNA: 45 bases, framed from base 1. This TCR was sampled from a man in his forties with glioma. Sample: PBMCs, taken from a glioma patient whose treatment included an IDH1 peptide vaccine. The V and J genes are TRBV7-2 and TRBJ1-2; D gene: possibly TRBD1, on 5 matching bases. Here the CDR3 is given as CASSLGKTVNYGYTF. DNA sequence: TGTGCCAGCAGCTTAGGAAAGACAGTAAACTATGGCTACACCTTC.